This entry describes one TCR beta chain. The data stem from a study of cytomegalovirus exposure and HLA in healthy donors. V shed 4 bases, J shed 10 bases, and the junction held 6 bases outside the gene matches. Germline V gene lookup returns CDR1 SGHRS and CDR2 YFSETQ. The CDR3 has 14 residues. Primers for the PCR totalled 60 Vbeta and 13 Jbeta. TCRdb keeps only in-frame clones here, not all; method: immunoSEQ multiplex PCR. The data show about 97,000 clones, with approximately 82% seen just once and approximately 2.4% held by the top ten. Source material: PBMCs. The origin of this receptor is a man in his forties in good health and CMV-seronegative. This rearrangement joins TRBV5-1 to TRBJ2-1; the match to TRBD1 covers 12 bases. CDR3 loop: CASSPGQGAGEQFF. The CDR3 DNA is TGCGCCAGCAGCCCGGGACAGGGGGCGGGGGAGCAGTTCTTC.